A single sample gave rise to the 15 T cell receptor beta chains below, sequenced in a study of cytomegalovirus exposure and HLA in healthy donors. PCR primers comprised 60 Vbeta and 13 Jbeta primers. Repertoires were generated with immunoSEQ multiplex PCR, while TCRdb's copy carries only in-frame clones and drops some. The table lists under 200,000 clones. The sample consisted of PBMCs. The receptors come from a man younger than 45 in good health and CMV-seronegative.

To note about this clone: Other DNA sequences in the sample encode the same CDR3. CDR3 region: CASSSRGNYEQYF. CDR3 bases: TGTGCCAGCAGCTCCAGGGGGAACTACGAGCAGTACTTC. The rearrangement joins TRBV11-3 to TRBJ2-7; 7 bases are a match to TRBD1. Losses at the gene ends were 4 bases for V and 3 bases for J; bases not matched to a gene: 3. CDR3 size: 13 residues. Germline CDR1 and CDR2: SGHNT and YENEEA. The variable domain in full, with the rest retrieved from reference TRBV11-3 and TRBJ2-7, is EAGVVQSPRYKIIEKKQPVAFWCNPISGHNTLYWYLQNLGQGPELLIRYENEEAVDDSQLPKDRFSAERLKGVDSTLKIQPAELGDSAVYLCASSSRGNYEQYFGPGTRLTVT.

The chain uses TRBV11-3 and TRBJ2-5; possible D gene TRBD1, 6 bases. Trimming pared 5 bases from V and 6 bases from J, leaving 16 bases between. Germline CDR1 is SGHNT and CDR2 is YENEEA. The CDR3 has 14 amino acids. CDR3 bases: TGTGCCAGCAGCCCCCGGGGACAAAGCAAGACCCAGTACTTC. Protein product: CASSPRGQSKTQYF.

The CDR3 sequence: CASSPGTGDGYGYTF. DNA for the CDR3: TGTGCCAGCTCACCAGGGACAGGGGACGGCTATGGCTACACCTTC. The chain is built from TRBV18 and TRBJ1-2, with TRBD1 matching 10 bases. Germline values: CDR1 KGHSH, CDR2 LQKENI. This CDR3 region has 15 residues. Trimming at V came to 2 bases and at J to 4 bases, leaving 4 bases not matched to a gene.

The rearrangement links TRBV5-4 to TRBJ1-4; 7 positions match TRBD1. Germline CDR1 SGHNT, CDR2 YYREEE (reference sequence). J gave up 8 bases and V 7 bases, and 8 bases lay outside the gene matches. There are 13 residues in the CDR3. The DNA for the CDR3 is TGTGCCAGCGGAGACTGGACAGGAGAAAAACTGTTTTTT. Residues: CASGDWTGEKLFF.

The chain couples TRBV5-4 to TRBJ1-1; TRBD1 matches 8 bases. In germline, CDR1 is SGHNT, CDR2 YYREEE (reference sequence). This CDR3 comprises 15 residues. V lost 0 bases to trimming and J lost 5 bases; unmatched junction nucleotides: 6. The CDR3 DNA is TGTGCCAGCAGCTTGGCAGGGGGCAGAAGAACTGAAGCTTTCTTT. Amino acids: CASSLAGGRRTEAFF.

The rearrangement uses TRBV28 and TRBJ1-1, with 9 bases fitting TRBD1. The germline CDR1 and CDR2 sequences are MDHEN and SYDVKM. The CDR3 sequence is 15 residues long. V was clipped by 5 bases and J by 1 base; unmatched bases: 5. The CDR3 sequence is CASSLQGAGNTEAFF. The CDR3 DNA reads TGTGCCAGCAGTCTACAGGGGGCCGGGAACACTGAAGCTTTCTTT.

V is TRBV10-3 and J is TRBJ2-7, with a tentative D call TRBD2 (6 bases). In germline, CDR1 is ENHRY, CDR2 SYGVKD. There are 13 residues in the CDR3. Between the trimmed V and J ends, which lost 4 bases and 7 bases, there was a span of 14 bases. The CDR3 protein is CAISGGVAGEQYF. As DNA, the CDR3 is TGTGCCATCAGTGGTGGCGTCGCGGGGGAGCAGTACTTC.

This chain uses TRBV7-9 with TRBJ2-5, with 9 nucleotides matching TRBD1. The length of the CDR3 is 17 residues. V shed 4 bases, J shed 1 base, and the junction held 10 bases outside the gene matches. Germline CDR1 SEHNR, CDR2 FQNEAQ (reference sequence). CDR3 amino acids: CASSSNRGQGTQETQYF. DNA of the CDR3: TGTGCCAGCAGCTCAAACAGGGGACAGGGAACCCAAGAGACCCAGTACTTC.

The chain couples TRBV5-6 to TRBJ2-1; the match to TRBD2 covers 14 bases. Trimming took 4 bases from V and 6 from J; bases not matched to a gene: 3. Germline CDR1 is SGHDT and CDR2 is YYEEEE. CDR3 length: 15 amino acids. The CDR3, as DNA: TGTGCCAGCAGCCTCGGGACTAGCGGGAGCAATGAGCAGTTCTTC. Its protein product is CASSLGTSGSNEQFF.

V and J are TRBV11-2 and TRBJ2-3, with TRBD1 matching over 8 bases. The CDR3 length is 15 residues. Looked up from germline, CDR1 is SGHAT and CDR2 is FQNNGV. V dropped 5 bases and J dropped 4; count of bases not matched to a gene: 8. DNA of the CDR3: TGTGCCAGCAGCCCAGGGGGCCTCTCCTCAGATACGCAGTATTTT. Its translation is CASSPGGLSSDTQYF.

The J gene is TRBJ1-1, the V gene TRBV7-8; 7 nucleotides match TRBD1. Germline V lookup: CDR1 SGHVS, CDR2 FQNEAQ. CDR3 length: 18 amino acids. V shed 2 bases and J 1 base; nucleotides not matched to a gene: 13. The CDR3 loop reads CASSLSPPQGTGNTEAFF. CDR3 bases: TGTGCCAGCAGCTTAAGCCCCCCACAGGGGACGGGGAACACTGAAGCTTTCTTT.

V is TRBV27 and J is TRBJ2-1; TRBD1 agrees at 9 bases. The CDR3 has 16 amino acids. The V gene end was trimmed by 5 bases and the J gene end by 7 bases; junction bases not matched to a gene: 12. Looked up from germline, CDR1 is MNHEY and CDR2 is SMNVEV (reference sequence). CDR3 coding DNA: TGTGCCAGCAGTCCCGCAGCCGGGACAGGGAGGAATGAGCAGTTCTTC. It encodes CASSPAAGTGRNEQFF.

The rearrangement links TRBV10-1 to TRBJ2-3; possibly TRBD1 for D (6 bases). Germline lookup yields CDR1 WNHNN and CDR2 SYGVQD (reference sequence). V gave up 6 bases and J gave up 0 bases, with 13 bases separating them. CDR3 length equals 15 residues. CDR3 DNA sequence: TGCGCCAGCAGAGGGGGAATTACTAGCACAGATACGCAGTATTTT. Protein product: CASRGGITSTDTQYF.

This rearrangement joins TRBV9 to TRBJ2-7; TRBD2 matches at 9 bases. Losses at the gene ends were 0 bases for V and 4 bases for J; bases not matched to a gene: 5. CDR3 size: 15 residues. CDR1 and CDR2 from the germline V gene are SGDLS and YYNGEE. CDR3 DNA: TGTGCCAGCAGCGTAGGTCCTAGCGGGGTTTACGAGCAGTACTTC. It is translated as CASSVGPSGVYEQYF.

This rearrangement joins TRBV6-5 to TRBJ1-2; D gene uncertain. The CDR3 spans 13 residues. Germline loops: CDR1 MNHEY, CDR2 SVGAGI. V lost 0 bases, J lost 1 base, and 3 bases lay in between. DNA of the CDR3: TGTGCCAGCAGTTACTCACTTAACTATGGCTACACCTTC. Its protein product is CASSYSLNYGYTF.